This is a list of T cell receptor beta chains from one sample in a study of OX40 agonist ivuxolimab in advanced cancers. Profiling relied on immunoSEQ multiplex PCR, and the TCRdb table lists in-frame clones only, not all of them. Among around 60,000 clones listed, around 93% were seen once. Specimen: CD4+ or CD8+ T cells sorted from blood, collected in a trial of the OX40 agonist ivuxolimab. The receptors stem from an adult with an advanced solid tumor such as melanoma, head and neck, liver or kidney cancer. CDR3s include the opening cysteine and the closing phenylalanine or tryptophan. A D gene is named only where the DNA matches it firmly. Size is omitted from some rows. Given values are once, few, many or a class for expanded clones.

v_call,clone_size,j_call,d_call,cdr3_aa,cdr3_nt
TRBV5-1,once,TRBJ2-1,TRBD1,CASSLRAGGSYNEQFF,TGCGCCAGCAGCCTCCGGGCAGGGGGCTCCTACAATGAGCAGTTCTTC
TRBV5-6,NA,TRBJ1-2,NA,CASSLGGDGYTF,TGTGCCAGCAGCTTAGGAGGGGATGGCTACACCTTC
TRBV10-3,NA,TRBJ2-7,TRBD2,CAINRGEGEQYF,TGTGCCATCAACCGAGGGGAGGGCGAGCAGTACTTC
TRBV30,NA,TRBJ2-1,TRBD2,CAWSGLANSPNEQFF,TGTGCCTGGAGCGGACTAGCAAATAGTCCCAATGAGCAGTTCTTC
TRBV28,NA,TRBJ1-6,TRBD1,CASSLRQGYNSPLHF,TGTGCCAGCAGTCTTAGACAGGGGTATAATTCACCCCTCCACTTT
TRBV19,NA,TRBJ1-6,TRBD1,CASSRNPGQGFNSPLHF,TGTGCCAGTAGTAGAAATCCGGGACAGGGATTTAATTCACCCCTCCACTTT
TRBV6-5,NA,TRBJ2-7,TRBD1,CASSYSGQASSYEQYF,TGTGCCAGCAGTTACTCTGGACAGGCGAGCTCCTACGAGCAGTACTTC
TRBV28,NA,TRBJ2-3,NA,CASSTQVSTDTQYF,TGTGCCAGCAGTACCCAGGTTAGCACAGATACGCAGTATTTT
TRBV5-1,NA,TRBJ1-5,NA,CASSLGGGKDQPQHF,TGCGCCAGCAGCTTGGGTGGCGGAAAGGATCAGCCCCAGCATTTT
TRBV28,NA,TRBJ1-5,NA,CASRMSMEPQHF,TGTGCCAGCCGGATGAGTATGGAGCCCCAGCATTTT
TRBV28,NA,TRBJ2-6,NA,CASSQTRVGANVLTF,TGTGCCAGCAGCCAGACCAGGGTTGGGGCCAACGTCCTGACTTTC
TRBV2,NA,TRBJ1-4,NA,CASSEARARVKLFF,TGTGCCAGCAGTGAAGCCCGGGCCCGAGTAAAACTGTTTTTT
TRBV4-2,NA,TRBJ2-2,NA,CASSRRRGPDTGELFF,TGTGCCAGCAGCCGCCGGAGGGGGCCTGACACCGGGGAGCTGTTTTTT
TRBV28,NA,TRBJ1-4,NA,CASSLYVQTNEKLFF,TGTGCCAGCAGTTTATATGTACAGACTAATGAAAAACTGTTTTTT
TRBV19,NA,TRBJ1-1,NA,CASSMFAAQNTEAFF,TGTGCCAGTAGTATGTTTGCGGCACAGAACACTGAAGCTTTCTTT
TRBV5-6,NA,TRBJ2-3,NA,CASSPGGGDTQYF,TGTGCCAGCAGCCCCGGCGGCGGAGATACGCAGTATTTT
TRBV28,NA,TRBJ2-5,NA,CASSLYRETQYF,TGTGCCAGCAGTTTATATCGGGAGACCCAGTACTTC
TRBV9,once,TRBJ1-1,NA,CASSVSWLSEAFF,TGTGCCAGCAGCGTATCATGGCTATCTGAAGCTTTCTTT
TRBV9,NA,TRBJ1-2,TRBD1,CASSSLQGAGGYTF,TGTGCCAGCAGCTCCCTACAGGGGGCGGGCGGCTACACCTTC
TRBV6-7,NA,TRBJ2-7,NA,CATTFDRRFFSEQYF,TGTGCCACCACGTTTGACAGGCGTTTTTTTAGTGAGCAGTACTTC
TRBV7-2,NA,TRBJ2-7,TRBD1,CASSLSRDRAYEQYF,TGTGCCAGCAGCTTAAGCCGGGACAGGGCCTACGAGCAGTACTTC
TRBV18,NA,TRBJ1-4,TRBD1,CASSPLTGVEKLFF,TGTGCCAGCTCACCCTTGACAGGGGTCGAAAAACTGTTTTTT